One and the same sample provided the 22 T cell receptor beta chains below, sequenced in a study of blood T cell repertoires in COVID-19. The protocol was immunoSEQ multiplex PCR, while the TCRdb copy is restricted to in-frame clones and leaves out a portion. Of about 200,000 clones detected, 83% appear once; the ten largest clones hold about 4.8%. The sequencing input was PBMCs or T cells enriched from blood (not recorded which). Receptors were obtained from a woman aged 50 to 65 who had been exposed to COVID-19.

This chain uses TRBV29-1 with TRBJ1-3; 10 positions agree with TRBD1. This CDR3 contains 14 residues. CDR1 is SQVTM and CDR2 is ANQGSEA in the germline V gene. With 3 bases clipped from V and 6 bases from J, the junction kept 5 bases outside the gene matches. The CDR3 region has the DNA TGCAGCGTTGAGGGACAGGGGAATCAAAACACCATATATTTT. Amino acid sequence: CSVEGQGNQNTIYF.

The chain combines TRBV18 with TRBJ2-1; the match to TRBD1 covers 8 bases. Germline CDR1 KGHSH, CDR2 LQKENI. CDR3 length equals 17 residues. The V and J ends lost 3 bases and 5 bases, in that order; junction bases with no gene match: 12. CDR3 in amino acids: CASSPQMQGARDNEQFF. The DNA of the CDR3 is TGTGCCAGCTCACCCCAAATGCAGGGGGCGCGGGACAATGAGCAGTTCTTC.

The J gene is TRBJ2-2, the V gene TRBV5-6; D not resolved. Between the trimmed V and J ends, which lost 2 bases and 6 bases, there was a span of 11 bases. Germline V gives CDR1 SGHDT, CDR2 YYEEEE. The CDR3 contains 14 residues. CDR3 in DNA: TGTGCCAGCAGCTTCACCACAACGCCCGGGGAGCTGTTTTTT. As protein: CASSFTTTPGELFF.

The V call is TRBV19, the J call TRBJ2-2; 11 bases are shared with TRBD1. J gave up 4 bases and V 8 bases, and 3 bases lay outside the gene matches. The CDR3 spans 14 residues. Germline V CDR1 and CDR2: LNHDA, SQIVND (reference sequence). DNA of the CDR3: TGTGCCAGTGCCGGGACAGGGGGCACCGGGGAGCTGTTTTTT. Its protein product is CASAGTGGTGELFF.

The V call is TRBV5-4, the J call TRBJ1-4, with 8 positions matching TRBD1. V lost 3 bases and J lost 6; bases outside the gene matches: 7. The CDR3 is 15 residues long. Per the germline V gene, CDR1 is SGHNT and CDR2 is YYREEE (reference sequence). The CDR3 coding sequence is TGTGCCAGCAGCTCGAAAGACAGGGGAGATGAAAAACTGTTTTTT. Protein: CASSSKDRGDEKLFF.

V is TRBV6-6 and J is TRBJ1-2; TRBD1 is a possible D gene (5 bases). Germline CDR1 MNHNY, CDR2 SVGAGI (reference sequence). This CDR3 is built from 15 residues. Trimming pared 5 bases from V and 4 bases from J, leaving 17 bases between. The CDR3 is CASSQALGGGYGYTF. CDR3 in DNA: TGTGCCAGCAGTCAGGCGTTGGGGGGAGGCTATGGCTACACCTTC.

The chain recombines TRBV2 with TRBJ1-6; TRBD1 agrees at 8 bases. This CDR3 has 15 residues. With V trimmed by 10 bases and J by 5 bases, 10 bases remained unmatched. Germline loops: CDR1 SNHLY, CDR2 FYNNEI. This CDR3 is CATTRTGGDNSPLHF. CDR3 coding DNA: TGTGCCACCACGAGAACAGGGGGGGATAATTCACCCCTCCACTTT.

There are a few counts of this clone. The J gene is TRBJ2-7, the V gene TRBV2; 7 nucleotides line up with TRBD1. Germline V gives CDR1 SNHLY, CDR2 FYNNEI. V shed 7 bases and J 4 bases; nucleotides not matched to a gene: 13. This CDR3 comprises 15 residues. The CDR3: CASTKGRGGWYEQYF. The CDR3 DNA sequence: TGTGCCAGCACCAAGGGGAGAGGGGGCTGGTACGAGCAGTACTTC.

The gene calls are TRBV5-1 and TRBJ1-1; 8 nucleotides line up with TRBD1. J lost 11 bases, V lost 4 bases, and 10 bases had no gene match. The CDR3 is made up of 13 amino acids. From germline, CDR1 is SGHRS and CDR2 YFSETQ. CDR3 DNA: TGCGCCAGCAGCCCCGGGACAGGTGCCATGGCTTTCTTT. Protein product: CASSPGTGAMAFF.

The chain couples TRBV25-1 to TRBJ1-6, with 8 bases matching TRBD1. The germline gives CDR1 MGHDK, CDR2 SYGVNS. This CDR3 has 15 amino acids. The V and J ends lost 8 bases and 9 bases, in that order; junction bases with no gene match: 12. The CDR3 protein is CASPRDRLPSSPLHF. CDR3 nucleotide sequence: TGTGCCAGCCCCCGGGACAGGCTACCTAGTTCACCCCTCCACTTT.

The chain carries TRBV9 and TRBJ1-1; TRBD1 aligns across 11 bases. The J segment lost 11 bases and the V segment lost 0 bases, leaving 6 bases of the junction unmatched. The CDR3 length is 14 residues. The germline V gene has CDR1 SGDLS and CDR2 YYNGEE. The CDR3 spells CASSVGTGGVEAFF. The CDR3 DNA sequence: TGTGCCAGCAGCGTAGGGACAGGGGGCGTGGAGGCTTTCTTT.

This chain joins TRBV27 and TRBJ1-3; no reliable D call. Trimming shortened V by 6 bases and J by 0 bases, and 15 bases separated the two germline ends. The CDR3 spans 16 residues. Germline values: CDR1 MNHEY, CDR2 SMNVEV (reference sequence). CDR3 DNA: TGTGCCAGCAGCCCAACTTCGACAACCTCTGGAAACACCATATATTTT. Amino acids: CASSPTSTTSGNTIYF.

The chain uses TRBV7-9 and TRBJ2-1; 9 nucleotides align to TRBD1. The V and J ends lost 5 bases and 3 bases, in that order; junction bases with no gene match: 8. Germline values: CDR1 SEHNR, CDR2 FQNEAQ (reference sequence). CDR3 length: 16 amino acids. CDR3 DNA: TGTGCCAGCAGCCCCCGGACAGGGGAAAGCTACAATGAGCAGTTCTTC. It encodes CASSPRTGESYNEQFF.

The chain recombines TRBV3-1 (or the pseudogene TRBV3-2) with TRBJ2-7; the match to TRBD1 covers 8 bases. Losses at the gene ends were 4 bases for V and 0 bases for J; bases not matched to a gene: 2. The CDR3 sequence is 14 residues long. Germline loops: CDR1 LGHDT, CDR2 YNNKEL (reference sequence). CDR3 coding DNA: TGTGCCAGCAGCCGGACAGGGAGCTCCTACGAGCAGTACTTC. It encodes CASSRTGSSYEQYF.

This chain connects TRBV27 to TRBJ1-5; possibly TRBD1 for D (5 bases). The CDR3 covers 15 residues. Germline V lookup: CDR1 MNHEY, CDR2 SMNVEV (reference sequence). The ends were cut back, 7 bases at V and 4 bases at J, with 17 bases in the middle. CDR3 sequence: CASKHGQGGNQPQHF. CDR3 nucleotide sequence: TGTGCCAGCAAACACGGACAAGGAGGGAATCAGCCCCAGCATTTT.

Here the CDR3 DNA reads TGTGCCAGTAAACCTCCCGGTGGGAGGGGGACCAATCAGCCCCAGCATTTT. This codes for CASKPPGGRGTNQPQHF. The genes are TRBV19 and TRBJ1-5, with D possibly matching TRBD1 (6 bases). CDR1 LNHDA and CDR2 SQIVND come from the germline V gene (reference sequence). Trimming removed 7 bases at V and 3 bases at J, with 22 bases between. The CDR3 covers 17 residues.

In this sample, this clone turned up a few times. The CDR3 region is CASSPDGNSNQPQHF. The CDR3 nucleotides are TGCGCCAGCAGCCCCGACGGGAATAGCAATCAGCCCCAGCATTTT. This rearrangement joins TRBV5-1 to TRBJ1-5; D is unresolved. Germline V gives CDR1 SGHRS, CDR2 YFSETQ. The germline V and J ends were trimmed by 4 bases and 0 bases, with 11 bases remaining between them. The CDR3 extends over 15 amino acids.

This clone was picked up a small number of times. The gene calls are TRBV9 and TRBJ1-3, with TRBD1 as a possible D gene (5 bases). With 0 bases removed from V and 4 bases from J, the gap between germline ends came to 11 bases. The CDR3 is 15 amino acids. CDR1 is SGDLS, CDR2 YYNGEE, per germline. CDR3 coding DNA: TGTGCCAGCAGCGTAGCCGGGGGAGCCGGAAACACCATATATTTT. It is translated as CASSVAGGAGNTIYF.

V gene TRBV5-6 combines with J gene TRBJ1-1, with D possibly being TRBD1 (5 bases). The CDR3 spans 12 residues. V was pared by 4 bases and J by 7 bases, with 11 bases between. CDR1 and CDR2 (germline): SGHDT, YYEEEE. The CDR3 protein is CASSADRLEAFF. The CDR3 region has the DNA TGTGCCAGCAGCGCCGACAGACTTGAAGCTTTCTTT.

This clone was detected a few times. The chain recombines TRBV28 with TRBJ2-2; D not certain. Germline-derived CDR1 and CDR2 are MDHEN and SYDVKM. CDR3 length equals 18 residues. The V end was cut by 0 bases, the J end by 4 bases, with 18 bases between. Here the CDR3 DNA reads TGTGCCAGCAGTTTATGGACGCCCGTAAGGCGGTTCACCGGGGAGCTGTTTTTT. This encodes CASSLWTPVRRFTGELFF.

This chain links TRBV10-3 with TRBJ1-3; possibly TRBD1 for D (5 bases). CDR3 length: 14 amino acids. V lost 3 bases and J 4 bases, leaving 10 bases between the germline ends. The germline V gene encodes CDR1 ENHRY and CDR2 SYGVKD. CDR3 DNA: TGTGCCATCAGTGATCAGGGCGGAGGAAACACCATATATTTT. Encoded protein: CAISDQGGGNTIYF.

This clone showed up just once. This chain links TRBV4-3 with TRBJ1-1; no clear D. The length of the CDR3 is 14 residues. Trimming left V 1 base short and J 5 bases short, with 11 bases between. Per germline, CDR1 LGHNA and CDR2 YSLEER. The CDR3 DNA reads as TGCGCCAGCAGCCAAGGGACGGCGGGGACTGAAGCTTTCTTT. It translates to CASSQGTAGTEAFF.